These 11 T cell receptor beta chains share one sample of origin, sequenced in a study of shared clonotypes between healthy human individuals. Repertoires were generated with immunoSEQ multiplex PCR, while TCRdb's copy carries only in-frame clones and drops some. The table shows about 2.3 million clones, with 80% to 95% occurring only once. The specimen sequenced was naive CD4+ T cells from PBMCs. Subset indicated: CD45RA+ positively selected. The receptors shown here come from a man aged 18-30 years in good health. Some clones in this sample may be carry-over from other donors' samples.

CDR3: CASSFGQETQYF. The CDR3, as DNA: TGTGCCAGCAGCTTCGGCCAAGAGACCCAGTACTTC. The rearrangement links TRBV7-9 to TRBJ2-5; D gene ambiguous. This CDR3 is built from 12 residues. The V gene lost 3 bases and the J gene lost 1 base, with 3 bases spanning the gap. CDR1 and CDR2 from the germline V gene are SEHNR and FQNEAQ (reference sequence).

This rearrangement joins TRBV11-2 to TRBJ2-5, with 15 positions matching TRBD2. V shed 3 bases and J 7 bases; nucleotides not matched to a gene: 6. The CDR3 is made up of 16 amino acids. CDR1 is SGHAT, CDR2 FQNNGV, per germline. CDR3 in DNA: TGTGCCAGCAGCTTCGGACTAGCGGGAGGGCCGGTGACCCAGTACTTC. It yields the protein CASSFGLAGGPVTQYF.

The V and J genes are TRBV5-6 and TRBJ2-1, with 8 bases matching TRBD1. The CDR3 runs 15 residues. The junction had 13 bases not matched to a gene; V was cut back by 2 bases and J by 12 bases. The germline gives CDR1 SGHDT, CDR2 YYEEEE. The DNA of the CDR3 is TGTGCCAGCAGCTTCGGGCAGGGGGCAGGCTATGGGCAGTTCTTC. The encoded protein is CASSFGQGAGYGQFF.

The chain links TRBV5-4 to TRBJ2-7, with D possibly TRBD2 on 5 matching bases. Trimming removed 4 bases at V and 2 bases at J, with 13 bases between. This CDR3 contains 14 residues. Germline V gene lookup returns CDR1 SGHNT and CDR2 YYREEE (reference sequence). The CDR3 protein is CASSGLVSTYEQYF. The CDR3 region has the DNA TGTGCCAGCAGCGGACTGGTCTCAACCTACGAGCAGTACTTC.

This clone was detected a few times. The same CDR3 can be traced to other DNA sequences in this sample. The chain joins TRBV20-1 to TRBJ1-1; D remains ambiguous. Germline V gene lookup returns CDR1 DFQATT and CDR2 SNEGSKA (reference sequence). V shed 0 bases and J shed 7 bases, with 6 bases lying between them. The CDR3 has 11 amino acids. CDR3 amino acids: CSARDRGEAFF. For the CDR3, the DNA is TGCAGTGCTAGAGATCGTGGTGAAGCTTTCTTT.

This clone has just one count. This chain connects TRBV14 to TRBJ2-7; D possibly corresponds to TRBD1 (5 bases). Trimming cost V 3 bases and J 2 bases, with 14 bases left between them. The CDR3 covers 15 residues. Germline V gene data show CDR1 as SGHDN and CDR2 as FVKESK. The CDR3 protein is CASSQNQGNTYEQYF. CDR3 bases: TGTGCCAGCAGCCAGAATCAGGGAAACACCTACGAGCAGTACTTC.

This chain links TRBV10-2 with TRBJ2-1; D not certain. V was shortened by 6 bases and J by 5 bases, with 8 bases between the two germline ends. The germline CDR1 and CDR2 sequences are WSHSY and SAAADI. The CDR3 sequence is 12 residues long. CDR3 coding DNA: TGCGCCAGCAGATTCTTAGACAATGAGCAGTTCTTC. This sequence encodes CASRFLDNEQFF.

CDR3 in DNA: TGTGCCAGCAGCCTCCGGACACCATTGAACACTGAAGCTTTCTTT. Protein: CASSLRTPLNTEAFF. The chain employs TRBV7-9 and TRBJ1-1; perhaps TRBD1 as D (5 bases). Germline V lookup: CDR1 SEHNR, CDR2 FQNEAQ (reference sequence). The ends were cut back, 5 bases at V and 0 bases at J, with 13 bases in the middle. The CDR3 is 15 residues long.

V gene TRBV9 combines with J gene TRBJ2-5, with D maybe TRBD1 (5 bases). The CDR3 length is 14 residues. Germline V gene lookup returns CDR1 SGDLS and CDR2 YYNGEE. V lost 5 bases and J lost 7, with 18 bases in between. This chain's CDR3 is CASSPPGSLGTQYF. For the CDR3, the DNA is TGTGCCAGCAGTCCCCCAGGGTCCCTTGGGACCCAGTACTTC.

The chain carries TRBV6-1 and TRBJ1-2; D ambiguous. Germline V gives CDR1 MNHNS, CDR2 SASEGT. Trimming removed 0 bases at V and 1 base at J, with 9 bases between. This CDR3 region has 15 residues. CDR3 in DNA: TGTGCCAGCAGTGAAGCAGTGGCGGATAACTATGGCTACACCTTC. Encoded protein: CASSEAVADNYGYTF.

The V and J genes are TRBV7-9 and TRBJ1-2; 7 nucleotides align to TRBD1. J was trimmed by 8 bases and V by 1 base; bases with no gene match: 10. This CDR3 comprises 15 residues. In germline, CDR1 is SEHNR, CDR2 FQNEAQ (reference sequence). The CDR3 sequence: CASSLGLRQGEGYTF. In nucleotides, the CDR3 is TGTGCCAGCAGCTTAGGTCTCAGACAGGGTGAAGGCTACACCTTC. Supplemented by reference TRBV7-9 and TRBJ1-2, the full variable domain reads DTGVSQNPRHKITKRGQNVTFRCDPISEHNRLYWYRQTLGQGPEFLTYFQNEAQLEKSRLLSDRFSAERPKGSFSTLEIQRTEQGDSAMYLCASSLGLRQGEGYTFGSGTRLTVV.